This is a list of T cell receptor beta chains from one sample in a study of Graves' ophthalmopathy and Graves' hyperthyroidism. TCRdb re-derived calls from the multiplex PCR reads in MiXCR, one entry per CDR3 protein. The data contain 650,000 to 800,000 distinct CDR3 sequences, about 41% of them seen just once; the ten biggest clones take up 3% to 3.5%. The specimen was peripheral blood. The receptors shown here come from an adult man with Graves' ophthalmopathy. Each CDR3 is given with its conserved first and last residue.

V,J,CDR3
TRBV7-9,TRBJ2-2,CASSTQGGYTGELFF
TRBV7-1,TRBJ1-1,CASSSPRQNTEAFF
TRBV7-8,TRBJ2-5,CASSTGQHQETQYF
TRBV12-3/TRBV12-4,TRBJ2-2,CASSFRYNYEAGTGELFF
TRBV11-3,TRBJ2-5,CASSLEQQGPGTQYF
TRBV25-1,TRBJ2-3,CASRALDREADTQYF
TRBV7-8,TRBJ2-5,CASSQRTELAGVGETQYF
TRBV4-3,TRBJ2-7,CASSQVVSAYYEQYF
TRBV4-3,TRBJ1-1,CASSHGDNTGAFF
TRBV7-2,TRBJ1-6,CASSLSPTGAIDSPLHF
TRBV7-9,TRBJ2-7,CASSLFLALGYEQYF
TRBV2,TRBJ1-2,CASRDRADINYGYTF
TRBV7-2,NA,CASSLGDSPTYEQYF
TRBV12-3/TRBV12-4,TRBJ1-2,CASGHREIGYTF
TRBV20-1,TRBJ1-6,CSAPTAGIYNSPLHF
TRBV19,TRBJ2-7,CASSMGVVGEQYF
TRBV7-8,TRBJ2-2,CASAQGAPASSGELFF
TRBV2,TRBJ1-1,CASSETTGGTEAFF
TRBV30,TRBJ2-7,CAWSGQGFEQYF
TRBV29-1,TRBJ1-6,CSVAGQSYNSPLHF
TRBV20-1,TRBJ2-7,CSASLTSYEQYF
TRBV19,TRBJ1-1,CASIRYRGHAEAFF
TRBV15,NA,CATSRASQTGAADTQYF
TRBV29-1,TRBJ2-3,CSVEVWASTDTQYF
TRBV7-9,TRBJ2-2,CASRGAGTGELFF